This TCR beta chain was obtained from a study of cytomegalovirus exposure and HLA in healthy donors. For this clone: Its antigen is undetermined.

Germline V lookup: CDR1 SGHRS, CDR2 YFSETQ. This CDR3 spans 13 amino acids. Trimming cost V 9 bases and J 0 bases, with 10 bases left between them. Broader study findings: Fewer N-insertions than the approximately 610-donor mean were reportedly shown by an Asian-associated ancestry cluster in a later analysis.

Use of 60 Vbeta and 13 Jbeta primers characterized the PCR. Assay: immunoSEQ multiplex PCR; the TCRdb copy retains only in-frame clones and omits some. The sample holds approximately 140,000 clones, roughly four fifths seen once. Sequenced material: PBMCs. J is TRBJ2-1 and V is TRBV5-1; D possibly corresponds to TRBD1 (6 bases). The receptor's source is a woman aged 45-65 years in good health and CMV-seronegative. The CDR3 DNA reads TGCGCCACCCGGGACAACTCCTACAATGAGCAGTTCTTC. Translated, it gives CATRDNSYNEQFF.